These 13 T cell receptor beta chains came from one sample sequenced in a study of CD8 T cells in ankylosing spondylitis (TCRdb year 2017). Library construction relied on 5' RACE. Sequencing relied on an Illumina HiSeq 2500. Using fastp trimming at Q25 and MiXCR clonotype assembly, TCRdb reanalyzed the public sequencing data and kept in-frame beta chains. Here each entry gathers all rows of one CDR3 protein and keeps the most common genes and DNA. Recorded for this sample are approximately 350,000 distinct CDR3 sequences; 20% to 25% of them occurred a single time. 10% to 15% of the sample comes from the top ten. Sequencing was done on a sample of blood, either unsorted or a sorted T cell fraction (not recorded which). These receptors originate from a male donor with ankylosing spondylitis or in good health (not recorded which).

This clonotype has ten or more counts. The chain has TRBV6-4 and TRBJ2-3; 8 bases fit TRBD2. The junction had 1 base not matched to a gene; V was cut back by 0 bases and J by 2 bases. Per the germline V gene, CDR1 is MRHNA and CDR2 is SNTAGT. This CDR3 has 15 amino acids. Written as DNA, the CDR3 is TGTGCCAGCAGTGACTCCGGGGGGGCCACAGATACGCAGTATTTT. Translation: CASSDSGGATDTQYF.

This clonotype showed up just a few times. This chain connects TRBV10-3 to TRBJ2-4; perhaps TRBD1 as D (5 bases). The V and J ends lost 3 bases and 5 bases respectively, with 11 bases between them. The CDR3 consists of 14 residues. Per germline, CDR1 ENHRY and CDR2 SYGVKD. CDR3 bases: TGTGCCATCAGTGAACTAAGGGGTCAAAACATTCAGTACTTC. This sequence encodes CAISELRGQNIQYF.

This clonotype was detected only a few times. The chain uses TRBV20-1 and TRBJ2-3; 7 bases fit TRBD1. CDR1 and CDR2 from the germline V gene are DFQATT and SNEGSKA (reference sequence). V lost 3 bases to trimming and J lost 0 bases; unmatched junction nucleotides: 3. The CDR3 consists of 14 residues. This chain's CDR3 is CSARTGPSTDTQYF. CDR3 DNA: TGCAGTGCTAGGACAGGGCCAAGCACAGATACGCAGTATTTT.

V usage is TRBV12-3 or TRBV12-4 and J usage is TRBJ2-2; D is perhaps TRBD1 (5 bases). This CDR3 contains 15 residues. V dropped 4 bases and J dropped 5 bases, with 14 bases sitting between them. As DNA, the CDR3 is TGTGCCAGCAGTTCTGGGGCCAGCAGAACCGGGGAGCTGTTTTTT. Its translation is CASSSGASRTGELFF.

This clonotype was recorded a few times. This chain links TRBV30 with TRBJ2-1; the match to TRBD2 covers 7 bases. V was clipped by 3 bases and J by 6 bases; unmatched bases: 2. The CDR3 totals 12 residues. Germline V gene data show CDR1 as GTSNPN and CDR2 as SVGIG (reference sequence). The CDR3, as DNA: TGTGCCTGGAGAGGACTAGTCAATGAGCAGTTCTTC. This translates into CAWRGLVNEQFF.

This clonotype has just a few counts. This rearrangement joins TRBV6-4 to TRBJ2-3; D is possibly TRBD2 (5 bases). Germline CDR1 MRHNA, CDR2 SNTAGT. This CDR3 is built from 13 residues. The germline V and J ends were trimmed by 3 bases and 6 bases, with 10 bases remaining between them. CDR3 residues: CASSEGEVDTQYF. The DNA of the CDR3 is TGTGCCAGCAGTGAGGGAGAGGTGGATACGCAGTATTTT.

The genes are TRBV13 and TRBJ2-7; the match to TRBD1 covers 8 bases. Germline-derived CDR1 and CDR2 are PRHDT and FYEKMQ (reference sequence). The CDR3 has 16 residues. The junction had 14 bases not matched to a gene; V was cut back by 4 bases and J by 6 bases. CDR3 sequence (DNA): TGTGCCAGCAGCTCAACAGGGGGGCAGGGGAGGCGCGAGCAGTACTTC. Amino acid sequence: CASSSTGGQGRREQYF.

The V gene is TRBV11-2, the J gene TRBJ2-7, with TRBD2 matching 8 bases. The CDR3 totals 16 residues. Per germline, CDR1 SGHAT and CDR2 FQNNGV. The V gene end was trimmed by 0 bases and the J gene end by 2 bases; junction bases not matched to a gene: 6. CDR3 sequence (DNA): TGTGCCAGCAGCTTAGATCAGAGCGGGGGTACCTACGAGCAGTACTTC. This gives the protein CASSLDQSGGTYEQYF.

The V call is TRBV7-9, the J call TRBJ2-7; D remains unclear. Trimming took off 1 base at V and 6 bases at J, with 16 bases between the two ends. Germline V gives CDR1 SEHNR, CDR2 FQNEAQ (reference sequence). This CDR3 region has 15 residues. For the CDR3, the DNA is TGTGCCAGCAGCTTAGTAGGGCCTCCGTTCGGCGAGCAGTACTTC. Translating gives CASSLVGPPFGEQYF.

The table lists this clonotype with a few counts. V usage is TRBV6-4 and J usage is TRBJ2-1, with D perhaps matching TRBD2 (7 bases). This CDR3 comprises 13 residues. Trimming removed 2 bases from V and 6 bases from J, with 8 bases in between. Per the germline V gene, CDR1 is MRHNA and CDR2 is SNTAGT. DNA for the CDR3: TGTGCCAGCAGTGACAGGGGGGGCAATGAGCAGTTCTTC. This gives the protein CASSDRGGNEQFF.

The rearrangement uses TRBV7-9 and TRBJ1-5; TRBD1 is a possible D gene (6 bases). V lost 2 bases and J lost 4, with 9 bases in between. Germline CDR1 reads SEHNR; CDR2 reads FQNEAQ (reference sequence). The CDR3 totals 14 residues. The CDR3 nucleotides are TGTGCCAGCAGCTTACCGGGGGCTAATCAGCCCCAGCATTTT. Its protein product is CASSLPGANQPQHF.

This clonotype was recorded once. This sequence joins TRBV12-3 or TRBV12-4 and TRBJ1-1, with 7 nucleotides matching TRBD1. The CDR3 has 13 residues. J gave up 7 bases and V 6 bases, and 8 bases lay outside the gene matches. The CDR3 DNA follows: TGTGCCAGCAGCGACGACAGGACAGGTGAAGCTTTCTTT. It codes for CASSDDRTGEAFF.

This clonotype was found a few times. The J gene is TRBJ2-7, the V gene TRBV7-9, with 8 bases that match TRBD1. V lost 10 bases to trimming and J lost 4 bases; unmatched junction nucleotides: 12. Looked up from germline, CDR1 is SEHNR and CDR2 is FQNEAQ (reference sequence). There are 14 residues in the CDR3. The CDR3 coding sequence is TGTGCCACCCGATCCGACAGGGGTCTTTACGAGCAGTACTTC. It yields the protein CATRSDRGLYEQYF.